The T cell receptor (beta chain) under discussion was sequenced for a study of radiotherapy plus CTLA-4 blockade in lung cancer. Study overall: Objective responses occurred in about a sixth of patients; around 28% had disease control. Study outcomes and limitations: The best predictor of response was reported to be early blood T cell clone dynamics, with interferon-beta.

About this clone itself: Antigen specificity is unknown.

TCRdb keeps only in-frame clones here, not all; method: immunoSEQ multiplex PCR. The sample shows about 77,000 clones, roughly 74% of them seen only once. The germline CDR1 and CDR2 sequences are LNHDA and SQIVND (reference sequence). V shed 8 bases, J shed 4 bases, and the junction held 21 bases outside the gene matches. The CDR3 runs 18 residues. Focal radiation was given together with CTLA-4 blockade (ipilimumab) to patients with chemo-refractory metastatic non-small-cell lung cancer. The source material was peripheral blood, sampled from a patient treated with radiotherapy plus ipilimumab. The TCR originated in a human donor with non-small cell lung cancer whose response to radiotherapy plus ipilimumab could not be evaluated. V and J are TRBV19 and TRBJ1-1; 8 nucleotides agree with TRBD1. CDR3 sequence (DNA): TGTGCCAGTTTCTCTCCCGTGCCAGGGGGCGCATCGGGCACTGAAGCTTTCTTT. Translating gives CASFSPVPGGASGTEAFF.